This is a list of T cell receptor beta chains from one sample in a study of T cells expressing NK-cell markers. From its re-call of the 5' RACE reads, TCRdb lists each CDR3 protein once, without DNA. The sample table includes 200,000 to 300,000 distinct CDR3 sequences. Sequencing input: blood T cells: a sorted CD56 or NKG2C T cell subset, CD4+ or CD8+ T cells, or bulk PBMC T cells (not recorded which). All receptors derive from a woman between 18 and 75 years old in good health. The CDR3 runs from the conserved cysteine through the conserved F or W.

J gene | V gene | CDR3 protein
TRBJ2-4 | TRBV18 | CASSLGQSDIQYF
TRBJ2-2 | TRBV11-2 | CASSPVGHYTGELFF
TRBJ2-7 | TRBV2 | CASSGGRGGEQYF
TRBJ2-3 | TRBV20-1 | CSARDGGTRTQYF
TRBJ2-7 | TRBV11-1 | CASSLERAEQYF
TRBJ2-5 | TRBV19 | CASSVSGTRQETQYF
TRBJ2-2 | TRBV3-1 | CASSIVRTKDTGELFF
TRBJ2-3 | TRBV7-9 | CASSLPFSGSDTQYF
TRBJ2-7 | TRBV28 | CASRTGEGLRFNEQYF
TRBJ1-4 | TRBV29-1 | CSVKHTTNEKLFF
TRBJ2-3 | TRBV20-1 | CSAREDGGAADTQYF
TRBJ2-2 | TRBV18 | CASSPGHLWNTGELFF
TRBJ1-1 | TRBV12-3/TRBV12-4 | CASSTQGWDTEAFF
TRBJ2-4 | TRBV5-1 | CASSLVGIDIQYF
TRBJ1-4 | TRBV18 | CASSPSGGSREKLFF
TRBJ2-2 | TRBV5-1 | CASSLSGIDTGELFF
TRBJ1-4 | TRBV12-3/TRBV12-4 | CASSFGLSNEKLFF
TRBJ2-1 | TRBV12-3/TRBV12-4 | CASSLEGLGLNEQFF
TRBJ2-3 | TRBV5-5 | CASSLTGGEVPHTQYF
TRBJ2-5 | TRBV5-5 | CASSLTGGLQETQYF
TRBJ1-5 | TRBV6-2/TRBV6-3 | CASSYYGRRNQPQHF
TRBJ1-4 | TRBV5-1 | CASSLGYSDRALINEKLFF
TRBJ2-3 | TRBV27 | CASRRTVADTQYF
TRBJ1-5 | TRBV20-1 | CSARKSQGHQPQHF
TRBJ2-1 | TRBV7-2 | CASSLVWGSDEQFF
TRBJ2-5 | TRBV21-1 | CASLLPSYRDRQEETQYF
TRBJ2-4 | TRBV12-3/TRBV12-4 | CASTRVGAKNIQYF
TRBJ2-4 | TRBV5-1 | CASSLVSGPLLGGKNIQYF
TRBJ1-5 | TRBV7-8 | CASSLDFVSNQPQHF
TRBJ2-7 | TRBV21-1 | CASSKGRTYEQYF
TRBJ1-1 | TRBV11-2 | CASTYPLQNTEAFF
TRBJ2-1 | TRBV27 | CASSLTSGNEQFF
TRBJ2-2 | TRBV28 | CASTPDRAYTGELFF
TRBJ2-5 | TRBV20-1 | CSARPHRGGGEETQYF
TRBJ2-5 | TRBV5-1 | CASSLVWGIVQETQYF
TRBJ2-2 | TRBV6-6 | CASSSENTGELFF
TRBJ2-5 | TRBV28 | CASSLWGGFKGETQYF
TRBJ2-1 | TRBV12-3/TRBV12-4 | CASSLGDRGIREQFF
TRBJ2-3 | TRBV5-1 | CASSFPGQTDTQYF
TRBJ2-3 | TRBV7-2 | CASTRQYTDTQYF
TRBJ2-4 | TRBV5-1 | CASSVTGENYIQYF
TRBJ1-6 | TRBV12-3/TRBV12-4 | CASSLRTAYSPLHF